This T cell receptor (beta chain) was sequenced in a study of metastatic and nonmetastatic thyroid tumors. Study background: Repertoires from blood and tumor or nodule tissue of malignant and benign thyroid patients were compared.

This clone was counted ten times or more. What it binds is unknown. Authors' data handling: Built for papillary thyroid cancer, a distant-metastasis classifier drew on CDR3 differences across clinicopathological groups. MiXCR re-clonotyped the PCR reads for TCRdb. The V and J calls were not made by the authors but by TCRdb's processing. The sample contains roughly 13,000 clones, approximately 29% of which appear only once. This CDR3 contains 14 residues. Germline lookup yields CDR1 SGHNT and CDR2 YYREEE (reference sequence). V dropped 4 bases and J dropped 1 base, with 11 bases sitting between them. Ahead of thyroid surgery, no patient had received treatment of any kind. Study outcomes and limitations: Malignant thyroid tumors reportedly had TCR beta diversity that was significantly higher than in benign nodules, in blood and tumor.

The specimen was tumor tissue. The source is a female donor with papillary thyroid cancer or a benign thyroid nodule (not recorded which). Some clones in this sample may be carry-over from other donors' samples. The chain couples TRBV5-4 to TRBJ1-1; unclear D gene. DNA of the CDR3: TGTGCCAGCAGCCCAGACAACTGGAACACTGAAGCTTTCTTT. This sequence encodes CASSPDNWNTEAFF.